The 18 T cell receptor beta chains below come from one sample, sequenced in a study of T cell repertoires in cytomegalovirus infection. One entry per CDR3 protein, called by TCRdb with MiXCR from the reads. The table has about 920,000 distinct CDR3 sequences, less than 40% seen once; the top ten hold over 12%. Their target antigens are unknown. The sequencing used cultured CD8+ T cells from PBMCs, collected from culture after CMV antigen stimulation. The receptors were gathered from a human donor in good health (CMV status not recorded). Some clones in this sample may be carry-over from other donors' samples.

The CDR3 here is CSASGTATNEKLFF. The CDR3 bases are TGCAGTGCTAGCGGGACAGCAACTAATGAAAAACTGTTTTTT. The V call is TRBV20-1, the J call TRBJ1-4; 7 bases agree with TRBD1. Germline values: CDR1 DFQATT, CDR2 SNEGSKA (reference sequence). The CDR3 totals 14 residues. Trimming at V came to 3 bases and at J to 0 bases, leaving 1 base not matched to a gene.

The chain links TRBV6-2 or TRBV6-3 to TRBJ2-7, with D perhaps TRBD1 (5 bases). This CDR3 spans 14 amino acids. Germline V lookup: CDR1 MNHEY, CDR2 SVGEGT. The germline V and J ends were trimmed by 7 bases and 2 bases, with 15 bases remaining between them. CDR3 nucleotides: TGTGCCAGCAATCAGGGAATAATGACCTACGAGCAGTACGTC. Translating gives CASNQGIMTYEQYV.

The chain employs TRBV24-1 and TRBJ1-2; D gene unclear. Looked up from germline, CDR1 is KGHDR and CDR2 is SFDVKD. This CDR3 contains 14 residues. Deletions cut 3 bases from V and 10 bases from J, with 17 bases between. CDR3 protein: CATSDESTENDYTF. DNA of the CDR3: TGTGCCACCAGTGATGAGTCTACAGAGAATGACTACACCTTC.

As DNA, the CDR3 is TGCGCCAGCACAAGGACAGGGCCCACTGAAGCTTTCTTT. It specifies CASTRTGPTEAFF. The chain carries TRBV4-3 and TRBJ1-1; 8 bases align to TRBD1. From germline, CDR1 is LGHNA and CDR2 YSLEER. CDR3 length: 13 amino acids. V shed 7 bases, J shed 4 bases, and the junction held 5 bases outside the gene matches.

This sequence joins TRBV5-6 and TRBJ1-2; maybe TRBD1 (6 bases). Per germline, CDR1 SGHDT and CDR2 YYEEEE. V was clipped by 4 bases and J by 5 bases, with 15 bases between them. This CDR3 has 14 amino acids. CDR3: CASSRAGVRYGYTF. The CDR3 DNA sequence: TGTGCCAGCAGCCGGGCAGGGGTCCGATATGGCTACACCTTC.

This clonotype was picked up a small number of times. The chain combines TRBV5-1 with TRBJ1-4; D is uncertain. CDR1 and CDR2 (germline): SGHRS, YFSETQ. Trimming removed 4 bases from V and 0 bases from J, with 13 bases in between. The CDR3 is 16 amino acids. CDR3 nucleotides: TGCGCCAGCAGCGGAGGTGGACCTGCAACTAATGAAAAACTGTTTTTT. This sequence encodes CASSGGGPATNEKLFF.

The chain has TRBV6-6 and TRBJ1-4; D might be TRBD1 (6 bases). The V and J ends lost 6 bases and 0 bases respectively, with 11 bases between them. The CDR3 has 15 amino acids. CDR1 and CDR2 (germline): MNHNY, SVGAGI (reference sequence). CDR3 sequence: CASSWTDATNEKLFF. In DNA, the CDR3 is TGTGCCAGCAGCTGGACAGATGCAACTAATGAAAAACTGTTTTTT.

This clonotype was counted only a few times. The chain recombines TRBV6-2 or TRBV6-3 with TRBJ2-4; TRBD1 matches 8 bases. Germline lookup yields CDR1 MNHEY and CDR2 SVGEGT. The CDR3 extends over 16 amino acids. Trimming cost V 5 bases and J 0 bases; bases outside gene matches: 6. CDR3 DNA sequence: TGTGCCAGCAGTACAGGGGGAGGTACAGCCAAAAACATTCAGTACTTC. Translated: CASSTGGGTAKNIQYF.

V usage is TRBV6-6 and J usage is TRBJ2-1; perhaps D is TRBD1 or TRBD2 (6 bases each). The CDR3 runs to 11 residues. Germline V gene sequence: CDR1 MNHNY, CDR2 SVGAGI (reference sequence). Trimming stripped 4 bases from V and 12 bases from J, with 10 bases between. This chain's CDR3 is CASSLGGMQFF. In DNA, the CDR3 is TGTGCCAGCAGTTTAGGGGGGATGCAGTTCTTC.

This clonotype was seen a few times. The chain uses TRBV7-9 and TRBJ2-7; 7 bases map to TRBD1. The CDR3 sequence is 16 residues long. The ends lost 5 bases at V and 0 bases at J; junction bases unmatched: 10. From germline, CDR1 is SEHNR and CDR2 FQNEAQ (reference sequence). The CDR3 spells CASSPKRQGLSYEQYF. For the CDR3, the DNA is TGTGCCAGCAGCCCAAAACGACAGGGCCTCTCCTACGAGCAGTACTTC.

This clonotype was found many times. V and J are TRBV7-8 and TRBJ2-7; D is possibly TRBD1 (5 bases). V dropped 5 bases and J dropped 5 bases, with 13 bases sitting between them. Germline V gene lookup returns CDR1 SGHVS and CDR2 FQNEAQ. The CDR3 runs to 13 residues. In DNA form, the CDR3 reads TGTGCCAGCAGCCAGGACATTCAGGACGAGCAGTACGTC. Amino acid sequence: CASSQDIQDEQYV.

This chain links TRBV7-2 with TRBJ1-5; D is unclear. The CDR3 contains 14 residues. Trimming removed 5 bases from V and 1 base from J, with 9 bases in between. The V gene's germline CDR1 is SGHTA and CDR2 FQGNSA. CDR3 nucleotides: TGTGCCAGCAGCCCCATGTCGAGCAATCAGCCCCAGCATTTT. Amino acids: CASSPMSSNQPQHF. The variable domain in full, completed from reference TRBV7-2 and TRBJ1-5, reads GAGVSQSPSNKVTEKGKDVELRCDPISGHTALYWYRQSLGQGLEFLIYFQGNSAPDKSGLPSDRFSAERTGGSVSTLTIQRTQQEDSAVYLCASSPMSSNQPQHFGDGTRLSIL.

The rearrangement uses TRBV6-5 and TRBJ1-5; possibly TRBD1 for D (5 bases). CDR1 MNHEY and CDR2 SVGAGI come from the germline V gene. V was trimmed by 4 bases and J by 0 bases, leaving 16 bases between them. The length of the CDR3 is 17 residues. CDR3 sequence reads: CASSSWGHLDSNQPQHF. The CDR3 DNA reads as TGTGCCAGCAGTTCGTGGGGCCATCTTGATAGCAATCAGCCCCAGCATTTT.

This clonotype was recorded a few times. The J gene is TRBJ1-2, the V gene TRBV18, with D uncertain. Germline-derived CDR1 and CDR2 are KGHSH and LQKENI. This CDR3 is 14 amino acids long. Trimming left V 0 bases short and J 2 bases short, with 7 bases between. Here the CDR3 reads CASSPPEVNYGYTF. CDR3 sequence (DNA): TGTGCCAGCTCACCACCGGAGGTAAACTATGGCTACACCTTC.

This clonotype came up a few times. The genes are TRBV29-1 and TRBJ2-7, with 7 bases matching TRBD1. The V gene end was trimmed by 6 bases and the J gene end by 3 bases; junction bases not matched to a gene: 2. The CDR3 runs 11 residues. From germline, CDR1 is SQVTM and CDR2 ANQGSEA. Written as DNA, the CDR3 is TGCAGCGTGGGGACAGACTACGAGCAGTACGTC. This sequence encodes CSVGTDYEQYV.

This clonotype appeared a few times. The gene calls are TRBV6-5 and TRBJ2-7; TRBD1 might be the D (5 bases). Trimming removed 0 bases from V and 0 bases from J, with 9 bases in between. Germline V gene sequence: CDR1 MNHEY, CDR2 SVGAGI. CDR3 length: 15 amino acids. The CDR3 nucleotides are TGTGCCAGCAGTTACTCGGCAGGGAACTCCTACGAGCAGTACGTC. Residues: CASSYSAGNSYEQYV.

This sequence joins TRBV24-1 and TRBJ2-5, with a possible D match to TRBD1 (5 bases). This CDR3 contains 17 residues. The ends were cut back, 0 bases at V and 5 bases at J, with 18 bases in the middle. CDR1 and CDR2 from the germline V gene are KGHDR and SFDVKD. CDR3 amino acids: CATSDLPVGEVAETQYF. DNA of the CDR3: TGTGCCACCAGTGATTTGCCTGTAGGGGAAGTTGCGGAGACCCAGTACTTC.

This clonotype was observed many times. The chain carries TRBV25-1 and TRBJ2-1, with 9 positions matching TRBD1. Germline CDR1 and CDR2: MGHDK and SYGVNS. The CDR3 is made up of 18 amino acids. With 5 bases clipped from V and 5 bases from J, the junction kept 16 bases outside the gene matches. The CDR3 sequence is CASSPRILGQGLNNEQFF. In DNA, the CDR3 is TGTGCCAGCAGTCCTAGAATTTTGGGACAGGGCCTAAACAATGAGCAGTTCTTC.